This TCR beta chain was captured by sequencing in a study of cytomegalovirus exposure and HLA in healthy donors. Findings and limits, study-wide: The later analysis indicated that the majority of CMV-associated TCR beta chains appeared HLA-restricted.

The V gene lost 5 bases and the J gene lost 0 bases, with 15 bases spanning the gap. Germline CDR1 is SEHNR and CDR2 is FQNEAQ (reference sequence). The CDR3 has 16 residues. With 60 Vbeta and 13 Jbeta primers, the PCR was carried out. The protocol was immunoSEQ multiplex PCR, while the TCRdb copy is restricted to in-frame clones and leaves out a portion. The data contain roughly 150,000 clones, approximately 86% of them singletons. In the case of this clone: As yet, its antigen is unknown.

Sequencing input: PBMCs. The chain uses TRBV7-9 and TRBJ2-3; possible D gene TRBD1, 6 bases. The receptor was derived from a woman aged 45-59 years in good health and CMV-seropositive. Written as DNA, the CDR3 is TGTGCCAGCAGCCCTGACAGGCCAATTAGCACAGATACGCAGTATTTT. Translation gives CASSPDRPISTDTQYF.